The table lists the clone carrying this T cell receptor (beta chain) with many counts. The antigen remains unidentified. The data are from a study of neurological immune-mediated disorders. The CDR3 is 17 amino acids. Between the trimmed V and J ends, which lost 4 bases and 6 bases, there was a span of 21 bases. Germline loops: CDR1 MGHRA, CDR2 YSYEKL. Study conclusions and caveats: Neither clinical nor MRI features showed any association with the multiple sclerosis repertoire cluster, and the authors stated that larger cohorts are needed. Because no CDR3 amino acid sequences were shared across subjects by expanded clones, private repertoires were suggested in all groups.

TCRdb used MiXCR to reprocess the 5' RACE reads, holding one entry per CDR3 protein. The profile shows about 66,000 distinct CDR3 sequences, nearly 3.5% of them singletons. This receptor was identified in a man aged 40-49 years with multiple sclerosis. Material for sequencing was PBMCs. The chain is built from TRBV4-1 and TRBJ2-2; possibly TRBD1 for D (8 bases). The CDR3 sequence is CASSRGGTGIRSGELFF. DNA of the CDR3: TGCGCCAGCAGCCGGGGAGGGACAGGAATTAGGTCCGGGGAGCTGTTTTTT.